A single sample is the source of the 30 T cell receptor beta chains below, sequenced in a study of regulatory T cells in long-lasting Graves disease. Through Arm-PCR of CDR3 regions and iRepertoire HTBI primers, TCR beta libraries were built. One entry per CDR3 protein results from TCRdb running MiXCR on the multiplex PCR reads. In the table there are about half a million distinct CDR3 sequences, around 12% of which are singletons. Documented time point: newly diagnosed GD, antithyroid drugs for less than 3 months. PBMC RNA was the source of the TCR library. The same data also contributed to another study, on T cells in Graves' hyperthyroidism and ophthalmopathy.

Sequenced material: peripheral blood mononuclear cells (PBMCs), taken at new diagnosis, from a patient treated with antithyroid drugs. The receptors come from a woman between 25 and 40 years old with Graves disease.

This clonotype was seen at least ten times. V usage is TRBV27 and J usage is TRBJ2-5; 9 positions match TRBD2. Trimming at V came to 5 bases and at J to 4 bases, leaving 14 bases not matched to a gene. Germline CDR1 MNHEY, CDR2 SMNVEV (reference sequence). This CDR3 comprises 17 residues. In DNA, the CDR3 is TGTGCCAGCAGTACTCATGTAGCGGGAGTAATTCCAGAGACCCAGTACTTC. Residues: CASSTHVAGVIPETQYF.

There are many counts of this clonotype. This rearrangement joins TRBV6-5 to TRBJ1-2, with 8 bases lining up with TRBD1. The CDR3 runs to 16 residues. V shed 4 bases and J 4 bases; nucleotides not matched to a gene: 11. Germline V CDR1 and CDR2: MNHEY, SVGAGI. DNA of the CDR3: TGTGCCAGCAGTTCCTTGGACAGGGCCCTCGGCTATGGCTACACCTTC. Amino acid sequence: CASSSLDRALGYGYTF.

This clonotype was seen at least ten times. The chain recombines TRBV11-3 with TRBJ2-1, with D perhaps being TRBD1 or TRBD2 (5 bases each). Trimming shortened V by 0 bases and J by 0 bases, and 21 bases separated the two germline ends. CDR3 length: 20 residues. Germline V gene data show CDR1 as SGHNT and CDR2 as YENEEA. CDR3 residues: CASSLDFVYGAPSSYNEQFF. The CDR3 region has the DNA TGTGCCAGCAGCTTAGATTTTGTATACGGGGCCCCGAGCTCCTACAATGAGCAGTTCTTC.

There are many counts of this clonotype. The chain recombines TRBV19 with TRBJ1-1; D is ambiguous. The V end lost 1 base, the J end lost 3 bases, and 6 bases lay between the germline ends. Germline V lookup: CDR1 LNHDA, CDR2 SQIVND (reference sequence). The CDR3 covers 13 residues. CDR3 region: CASSIVEDTEAFF. Written as DNA, the CDR3 is TGTGCCAGTAGTATAGTGGAGGACACTGAAGCTTTCTTT.

This clonotype was picked up many times. The J gene is TRBJ1-1, the V gene TRBV28, with D possibly being TRBD1 (5 bases). CDR1 and CDR2 (germline): MDHEN, SYDVKM. The germline V and J ends were trimmed by 5 bases and 5 bases, with 15 bases remaining between them. The CDR3 totals 14 residues. The CDR3 protein is CASSIGQPGTEAFF. The CDR3 coding sequence is TGTGCCAGCAGTATCGGACAACCTGGGACTGAAGCTTTCTTT.

The chain links TRBV10-1 to TRBJ2-3, with 7 bases lining up with TRBD2. Germline CDR1 and CDR2: WNHNN and SYGVQD (reference sequence). The CDR3 has 13 amino acids. The CDR3 here is CVKMGGGTDTQYF. The CDR3 coding sequence is TGCGTCAAGATGGGGGGAGGGACAGATACGCAGTATTTT.

For this clonotype: A much larger clone lies a single base off, so this may be a read error. The CDR3 coding sequence is TGTGCCAGCAGCCAAGATTCCGGCAGGCCAGAGGAAGCTTCCTTT. This translates into CASSQDSGRPEEASF. The rearrangement joins TRBV3-1 to TRBJ1-1; D is ambiguous. Germline V gives CDR1 LGHDT, CDR2 YNNKEL (reference sequence). The CDR3 extends over 15 amino acids.

This chain joins TRBV18 and TRBJ2-7; TRBD2 aligns across 7 bases. Trimming took 4 bases from V and 0 from J; bases not matched to a gene: 15. The CDR3 loop spans 18 amino acids. Per germline, CDR1 KGHSH and CDR2 LQKENI. This CDR3 is CASSRSRDYSLSSYEQYF. The DNA of the CDR3 is TGTGCCAGCTCACGATCCCGGGACTACTCTTTGAGCTCCTACGAGCAGTACTTC.

This clonotype showed up just a few times. This chain uses TRBV7-8 with TRBJ1-2, with D possibly TRBD1 on 5 matching bases. Trimming shortened V by 5 bases and J by 7 bases, and 14 bases separated the two germline ends. This CDR3 region has 13 residues. The germline gives CDR1 SGHVS, CDR2 FQNEAQ. The CDR3 region is CASSLRGGAGYTF. In nucleotides, the CDR3 is TGTGCCAGCAGCCTTCGGGGAGGGGCTGGCTACACCTTC.

This clonotype was detected only a few times. V usage is TRBV19 and J usage is TRBJ1-1; D uncertain. This CDR3 has 14 residues. Trimming took off 6 bases at V and 7 bases at J, with 18 bases between the two ends. Germline loops: CDR1 LNHDA, CDR2 SQIVND (reference sequence). CDR3 residues: CASRPRRTEFEAFF. For the CDR3, the DNA is TGTGCCAGTAGGCCACGGCGGACCGAATTTGAAGCTTTCTTT.

Worth noting for this clonotype: Since a much larger clone is just one base distant, this may be a read error. The CDR3 ends on some other residue instead of the conserved phenylalanine or tryptophan, so this is likely a read error. The CDR3 DNA reads as TGTGCCAGCAGCTTAGCTGTCACGCCGAACAATGAGCAGTTCTCC. Its translation: CASSLAVTPNNEQFS. The chain combines TRBV11-2 with TRBJ2-1, with D unclear. The CDR3 is made up of 15 amino acids. Between the trimmed V and J ends, which lost 1 base and 5 bases, there was a span of 12 bases. The germline gives CDR1 SGHAT, CDR2 FQNNGV.

In this sample, this clonotype turned up many times. The rearrangement links TRBV12-3 or TRBV12-4 to TRBJ2-3; no reliable D call. Trimming left V 0 bases short and J 0 bases short, with 7 bases between. CDR3 length: 15 amino acids. The CDR3 DNA follows: TGTGCCAGCAGTTTAGCCCGGGTTAGCACAGATACGCAGTATTTT. It yields the protein CASSLARVSTDTQYF.

This clonotype was found a few times. The gene calls are TRBV11-3 and TRBJ2-2; D unresolved. V lost 0 bases to trimming and J lost 7 bases, with 6 bases between them. CDR3 length equals 13 residues. Per the germline V gene, CDR1 is SGHNT and CDR2 is YENEEA. In DNA form, the CDR3 reads TGTGCCAGCAGCTTAGATGGTGACGGGGAGCTGTTTTTT. Translating it yields CASSLDGDGELFF.

This clonotype was detected many times. The V and J genes are TRBV20-1 and TRBJ2-5, with 8 positions matching TRBD2. This CDR3 has 16 amino acids. CDR1 is DFQATT and CDR2 is SNEGSKA in the germline V gene (reference sequence). With 6 bases clipped from V and 2 bases from J, the junction kept 14 bases outside the gene matches. The chain's CDR3 is CSATNIGLARQETQYF. The CDR3 bases are TGCAGTGCCACAAATATCGGACTAGCACGTCAAGAGACCCAGTACTTC.

This clonotype was seen repeatedly, ten times or more. V is TRBV7-3 and J is TRBJ2-5; 8 bases map to TRBD1. Germline V gene lookup returns CDR1 SGHTA and CDR2 FQGTGA. V gave up 5 bases and J gave up 4 bases; unmatched junction bases: 3. CDR3 length: 13 amino acids. The CDR3, as DNA: TGTGCCAGCAGCCAGGGGGCCGGAGAGACCCAGTACTTC. It translates to CASSQGAGETQYF.

This clonotype appeared many times. This chain uses TRBV28 with TRBJ1-5; D ambiguous. Germline V lookup: CDR1 MDHEN, CDR2 SYDVKM. The CDR3 has 15 amino acids. The ends were cut back, 6 bases at V and 5 bases at J, with 17 bases in the middle. The DNA for the CDR3 is TGTGCCAGCAGCTTCCCCCCCGGGAGAGATCAGCCCCAGCATTTT. Its protein product is CASSFPPGRDQPQHF.

There are many counts of this clonotype. The V call is TRBV15, the J call TRBJ2-1; tentatively, D is TRBD1 (5 bases). The CDR3 covers 15 residues. The germline V and J ends were trimmed by 0 bases and 2 bases, with 8 bases remaining between them. Germline V gene data show CDR1 as LNHNV and CDR2 as YYDKDF (reference sequence). The CDR3 DNA follows: TGTGCCACCAGCAGAGATAGGGGCGCCTACAATGAGCAGTTCTTC. Protein sequence: CATSRDRGAYNEQFF.

The sample holds many counts of this clonotype. The rearrangement uses TRBV12-3 or TRBV12-4 and TRBJ1-2, with TRBD1 matching over 12 bases. V was pared by 7 bases and J by 7 bases, with 7 bases of the junction left unmatched. This CDR3 contains 14 residues. The CDR3 coding sequence is TGTGCCAGCACCTCGGGACAGGGGGCGGGTGGCTACACCTTC. This codes for CASTSGQGAGGYTF.

This clonotype was picked up many times. The chain employs TRBV5-6 and TRBJ2-7; TRBD1 matches at 10 bases. The V gene's germline CDR1 is SGHDT and CDR2 YYEEEE. There are 16 residues in the CDR3. V lost 4 bases, J lost 6 bases, and 13 bases stayed unmatched. The CDR3 spells CASSIDRGLLGGEQYF. The CDR3 bases are TGTGCCAGCAGCATAGACAGGGGGCTTCTGGGAGGCGAGCAGTACTTC. Full variable domain (outside the CDR3, taken from reference TRBV5-6 and TRBJ2-7): DAGVTQSPTHLIKTRGQQVTLRCSPKSGHDTVSWYQQALGQGPQFIFQYYEEEERQRGNFPDRFSGHQFPNYSSELNVNALLLGDSALYLCASSIDRGLLGGEQYFGPGTRLTVT.

This clonotype was detected ten times or more. The chain couples TRBV6-2 or TRBV6-3 to TRBJ2-3; D tentatively fits TRBD1 or TRBD2 (5 bases each). Per the germline V gene, CDR1 is MNHEY and CDR2 is SVGEGT. The CDR3 runs 15 residues. Between the trimmed V and J ends, which lost 4 bases and 5 bases, there was a span of 16 bases. This CDR3 reads CASSSGLAFRDTQYF. The CDR3 nucleotides are TGTGCCAGCAGTTCAGGGCTAGCCTTCAGAGATACGCAGTATTTT.

This clonotype was seen a few times. The genes are TRBV29-1 and TRBJ1-3, with D uncertain. CDR3 size: 16 residues. Germline V gene sequence: CDR1 SQVTM, CDR2 ANQGSEA. Trimming removed 0 bases at V and 4 bases at J, with 16 bases between. In DNA form, the CDR3 reads TGCAGCGTTGAAGATTGGTCCGAAGGGTCAGGAAACACCATATATTTT. Translating it yields CSVEDWSEGSGNTIYF.

The chain has TRBV7-9 and TRBJ2-7, with unresolved D. The CDR3 is 13 residues long. Per germline, CDR1 SEHNR and CDR2 FQNEAQ (reference sequence). V was cut by 3 bases and J by 3 bases, with 9 bases left in between. The CDR3 nucleotides are TGTGCCAGCAGCTTCCAGCCTGGCTACGAGCAGTACTTC. Protein: CASSFQPGYEQYF.

This clonotype was recorded many times. The chain combines TRBV11-2 with TRBJ2-2; D not resolved. This CDR3 region has 12 residues. In germline, CDR1 is SGHAT, CDR2 FQNNGV. The germline V and J ends were trimmed by 5 bases and 3 bases, with 4 bases remaining between them. The CDR3: CASSHYTGELFF. The DNA of the CDR3 is TGTGCCAGCAGCCATTACACCGGGGAGCTGTTTTTT. Full variable domain (missing parts from reference TRBV11-2 and TRBJ2-2): EAGVAQSPRYKIIEKRQSVAFWCNPISGHATLYWYQQILGQGPKLLIQFQNNGVVDDSQLPKDRFSAERLKGVDSTLKIQPAKLEDSAVYLCASSHYTGELFFGEGSRLTVL.

The rearrangement links TRBV7-2 to TRBJ2-4; 10 bases line up with TRBD2. V lost 5 bases and J lost 4; bases outside the gene matches: 5. Per the germline V gene, CDR1 is SGHTA and CDR2 is FQGNSA. The length of the CDR3 is 15 residues. This chain's CDR3 is CASSVGTSAKNIQYF. CDR3 sequence (DNA): TGTGCCAGCAGCGTCGGGACTAGCGCAAAAAACATTCAGTACTTC.

V is TRBV7-3 and J is TRBJ2-2; 7 positions agree with TRBD2. With V trimmed by 5 bases and J by 5 bases, 8 bases remained unmatched. The CDR3 sequence is 15 residues long. Germline V CDR1 and CDR2: SGHTA, FQGTGA. The CDR3 sequence: CASSLNSGSTGELFF. CDR3 coding DNA: TGTGCCAGCAGCCTAAATAGCGGGTCGACCGGGGAGCTGTTTTTT.

This clonotype was counted many times. V is TRBV6-5 and J is TRBJ2-7; TRBD2 matches 11 bases. Germline lookup yields CDR1 MNHEY and CDR2 SVGAGI. CDR3 length: 16 residues. V was clipped by 0 bases and J by 6 bases; unmatched bases: 7. CDR3 residues: CASSYSSGRARGEQYF. As DNA, the CDR3 is TGTGCCAGCAGTTACTCTAGCGGGAGGGCCCGCGGCGAGCAGTACTTC.

The chain recombines TRBV19 with TRBJ2-3, with unresolved D. Trimming pared 5 bases from V and 4 bases from J, leaving 16 bases between. Germline loops: CDR1 LNHDA, CDR2 SQIVND (reference sequence). This CDR3 spans 15 amino acids. The CDR3: CASSPGRARADTQYF. DNA for the CDR3: TGTGCCAGTAGTCCCGGACGTGCCCGCGCAGATACGCAGTATTTT.

This clonotype was recorded at least ten times. This chain connects TRBV11-3 to TRBJ2-1; 7 bases are shared with TRBD2. Germline-derived CDR1 and CDR2 are SGHNT and YENEEA. This CDR3 is built from 14 residues. Trimming at V came to 5 bases and at J to 5 bases, leaving 6 bases not matched to a gene. The CDR3 here is CASSIGRDDNEQFF. CDR3 DNA: TGTGCCAGCAGCATTGGGAGGGATGACAATGAGCAGTTCTTC.

This clonotype showed up many times. The rearrangement joins TRBV3-1 to TRBJ2-2; D may correspond to TRBD1 or TRBD2 (7 bases each). CDR1 is LGHDT, CDR2 YNNKEL, per germline (reference sequence). This CDR3 has 17 residues. Trimming removed 0 bases from V and 6 bases from J, with 17 bases in between. CDR3 bases: TGTGCCAGCAGCCAAGAGGTGACCAGGGGGGGTTCCGGGGAGCTGTTTTTT. Translating it yields CASSQEVTRGGSGELFF.

This clonotype was found many times. The rearrangement joins TRBV28 to TRBJ1-1; D is ambiguous. V lost 0 bases and J 0 bases, leaving 5 bases between the germline ends. Germline V CDR1 and CDR2: MDHEN, SYDVKM. The CDR3 runs 14 residues. Here the CDR3 DNA reads TGTGCCAGCAGTTTATGGCAGGTGAACACTGAAGCTTTCTTT. Translation gives CASSLWQVNTEAFF.